The clone carrying this T cell receptor (beta chain) was observed a few times. The target antigen is unknown. Profiled with immunoSEQ multiplex PCR; TCRdb holds only in-frame clones, not every one. Of some 6,700 clones listed, about two thirds are singletons. The CDR3 extends over 14 amino acids. Trimming pared 0 bases from V and 5 bases from J, leaving 11 bases between. Germline-derived CDR1 and CDR2 are PRHDT and FYEKMQ (reference sequence). These data belong to a study of tumor-infiltrating lymphocytes in localized non-small cell lung cancer. For the study at large: Some samples were collected after neoadjuvant chemotherapy; smokers, never-smokers and several histologies were included.

Study-level results: T-cell fraction did not differ between immunotypes IM1 and IM2. Recurrence-free survival showed no association with tumor T-cell fraction. Higher tumor T cell infiltration than in uninvolved lung was supported by TCRbeta sequencing.

The TCR originated in a human donor with non-small cell lung cancer. The sequenced sample consisted of lung tumor tissue. The rearrangement joins TRBV13 to TRBJ2-7; D uncertain. The CDR3 is CASSLGLLRHEQYF. CDR3 DNA: TGTGCCAGCAGCTTAGGACTTCTTAGGCACGAGCAGTACTTC.